What follows describes a single T cell receptor beta chain. Its antigen is as yet unknown. V was clipped by 6 bases and J by 5 bases; unmatched bases: 14. Germline V gene sequence: CDR1 ENHRY, CDR2 SYGVKD. The CDR3 contains 16 residues. The sample is drawn from a study of T cells in Graves' hyperthyroidism and ophthalmopathy. General study results and limits: Prediction of ophthalmopathy progression came a median roughly 6.4 months pre-onset.

From RNA transcripts, TCR beta CDR3 regions were amplified. The HTBI primer set served for first-round RT-PCR of the TCR CDR3. A single record per CDR3 protein comes from TCRdb applying MiXCR to the multiplex PCR reads. This table holds over 45,000 distinct CDR3 sequences, around 48% found once. Sample: peripheral blood or thyroid tissue (not recorded which). This TCR was sampled from a woman between 50 and 59 years old with Graves' hyperthyroidism. J is TRBJ1-2 and V is TRBV10-3; 8 bases agree with TRBD1. CDR3 loop: CAIRAAGGDQGYGYTF. The CDR3 DNA reads TGTGCCATCAGGGCCGCAGGGGGCGACCAGGGGTATGGCTACACCTTC.